This entry lists 16 T cell receptor beta chains sequenced from one sample in a study of T cell responses to AZD1222 COVID-19 vaccine. Sequenced by immunoSEQ multiplex PCR; TCRdb stores in-frame clones only, minus some. This sample has 100,000 or so clones, with about 83% found just once. Source: peripheral blood, taken on day 0 of AZD1222 vaccination. The receptors come from an adult in good health.

This clone was counted at least ten times. The chain combines TRBV4-1 with TRBJ1-5; 10 positions match TRBD1. Germline V lookup: CDR1 MGHRA, CDR2 YSYEKL. After removal of 6 bases from V and 2 bases from J, the junction contained 4 bases not matched to a gene. The CDR3 covers 15 residues. In nucleotides, the CDR3 is TGCGCCAGCAGTGGAGGGACAGGGGGCAATCAGCCCCAGCATTTT. Protein sequence: CASSGGTGGNQPQHF.

The J gene is TRBJ1-6, the V gene TRBV9, with D possibly being TRBD1 (6 bases). CDR3 length equals 14 residues. The V end was cut by 0 bases, the J end by 9 bases, with 10 bases between. The germline CDR1 and CDR2 sequences are SGDLS and YYNGEE. This CDR3 is CASSVEQGSSPLHF. The CDR3 region has the DNA TGTGCCAGCAGCGTAGAACAGGGCAGTTCACCCCTCCACTTT.

CDR3 in amino acids: CASSPSRGDGYTF. The CDR3 bases are TGTGCCAGCTCACCAAGCAGGGGCGATGGCTACACCTTC. The V call is TRBV18, the J call TRBJ1-2; tentative D call: TRBD1 (6 bases). V lost 2 bases, J lost 6 bases, and 10 bases lay in between. Germline V gene data show CDR1 as KGHSH and CDR2 as LQKENI. This CDR3 has 13 residues. The whole variable domain, filled in from reference TRBV18 and TRBJ1-2, reads NAGVMQNPRHLVRRRGQEARLRCSPMKGHSHVYWYRQLPEEGLKFMVYLQKENIIDESGMPKERFSAEFPKEGPSILRIQQVVRGDSAAYFCASSPSRGDGYTFGSGTRLTVV.

The gene calls are TRBV3-1 (or the pseudogene TRBV3-2) and TRBJ2-1; D may be TRBD2 (6 bases). Between the trimmed V and J ends, which lost 4 bases and 2 bases, there was a span of 21 bases. Germline loops: CDR1 LGHDT, CDR2 YNNKEL (reference sequence). This CDR3 spans 18 amino acids. CDR3 nucleotides: TGTGCCAGCAGCCTAGACCGCCGACTAGGAGCAGCCTACAATGAGCAGTTCTTC. The encoded protein is CASSLDRRLGAAYNEQFF.

The chain joins TRBV30 to TRBJ2-6; D is unresolved. CDR1 is GTSNPN, CDR2 SVGIG, per germline (reference sequence). V was clipped by 3 bases and J by 0 bases, with 3 bases between them. The CDR3 covers 13 residues. The CDR3 region has the DNA TGTGCCTGGAGCACCTCTGGGGCCAACGTCCTGACTTTC. Translation gives CAWSTSGANVLTF.

This chain connects TRBV28 to TRBJ1-6; perhaps TRBD1 as D (6 bases). The CDR3 is 17 amino acids. V was shortened by 8 bases and J by 6 bases, with 23 bases between the two germline ends. Per the germline V gene, CDR1 is MDHEN and CDR2 is SYDVKM. The CDR3 bases are TGTGCCAGCCACCCACCAGGCAGGGGAAAGGGTAATTCACCCCTCCACTTT. Translating gives CASHPPGRGKGNSPLHF.

V is TRBV2 and J is TRBJ1-5; TRBD1 aligns across 9 bases. The CDR3 runs to 17 residues. Germline V gene data show CDR1 as SNHLY and CDR2 as FYNNEI. V was clipped by 4 bases and J by 5 bases; unmatched bases: 12. This CDR3 is CASSVPPMTGGDQPQHF. CDR3 sequence (DNA): TGTGCCAGCAGTGTACCTCCTATGACAGGGGGGGATCAGCCCCAGCATTTT.

The chain uses TRBV12-3 or TRBV12-4 and TRBJ1-2, with D perhaps TRBD1 (6 bases). V lost 1 base, J lost 7 bases, and 10 bases lay in between. The CDR3 is 13 amino acids. The CDR3 bases are TGTGCCAGCAGTTTAGTGGGGACACCTGGCTACACCTTC. Its translation is CASSLVGTPGYTF.

This chain links TRBV6-2 or TRBV6-3 with TRBJ2-1, with D perhaps TRBD2 (6 bases). Germline V gene sequence: CDR1 MNHEY, CDR2 SVGEGT. This CDR3 is built from 18 residues. V lost 2 bases and J lost 7, with 24 bases in between. The CDR3 sequence is CASSYTSGSGLTWNEQFF. The DNA of the CDR3 is TGTGCCAGCAGTTACACCTCGGGAAGCGGGTTAACGTGGAATGAGCAGTTCTTC.

This sequence joins TRBV3-1 (or the pseudogene TRBV3-2) and TRBJ2-4, with 11 bases aligning to TRBD1. This CDR3 comprises 19 residues. Germline CDR1 LGHDT, CDR2 YNNKEL (reference sequence). The trim removed 3 bases at V and 6 bases at J, leaving 16 bases unmatched. CDR3 in DNA: TGTGCCAGCAGCCAGACACGTCTATCTCCCGGGACAGGGGGAAACATTCAGTACTTC. Residues: CASSQTRLSPGTGGNIQYF.

The chain employs TRBV9 and TRBJ2-3, with 8 nucleotides matching TRBD2. Germline V gene sequence: CDR1 SGDLS, CDR2 YYNGEE. J gave up 0 bases and V 4 bases, and 7 bases lay outside the gene matches. The CDR3 runs to 16 residues. The CDR3 region has the DNA TGTGCCAGCAGCCGGGATAGCGGGGTTAGCACAGATACGCAGTATTTT. Its protein product is CASSRDSGVSTDTQYF. Combining the CDR3 with reference TRBV9 and TRBJ2-3 gives the whole variable domain DSGVTQTPKHLITATGQRVTLRCSPRSGDLSVYWYQQSLDQGLQFLIQYYNGEERAKGNILERFSAQQFPDLHSELNLSSLELGDSALYFCASSRDSGVSTDTQYFGPGTRLTVL.

In this sample, this clone turned up once. The CDR3 region is CASSRGSGRTDTQYF. CDR3 DNA sequence: TGCGCCAGCAGTCGAGGGAGCGGACGTACAGATACGCAGTATTTT. The chain uses TRBV4-3 and TRBJ2-3, with TRBD2 as a possible D gene (5 bases). From germline, CDR1 is LGHNA and CDR2 YSLEER. This CDR3 is built from 15 residues. The ends were cut back, 6 bases at V and 3 bases at J, with 16 bases in the middle.

V and J are TRBV6-4 and TRBJ1-1; D ambiguous. Trimming shortened V by 3 bases and J by 4 bases, and 12 bases separated the two germline ends. CDR3 length: 14 amino acids. CDR1 is MRHNA and CDR2 is SNTAGT in the germline V gene. CDR3 coding DNA: TGTGCCAGCAGTGAGGAGGCATCGTCCACTGAAGCTTTCTTT. It codes for CASSEEASSTEAFF.

With respect to this clone: The junction and the germline gene differ at one end; a read error may be behind it. This chain's CDR3 is CASSPMADNSGYTF. DNA for the CDR3: TGTGCCAGCAGTCCCATGGCAGACAACTCTGGCTACACCTTC. The chain couples TRBV14 to TRBJ1-2; D is unresolved. CDR1 and CDR2 (germline): SGHDN, FVKESK. The CDR3 length is 14 residues.

The J gene is TRBJ2-5, the V gene TRBV27; D not certain. The CDR3 runs 11 residues. Germline V CDR1 and CDR2: MNHEY, SMNVEV (reference sequence). V was clipped by 6 bases and J by 1 base, with 3 bases between them. The CDR3, as DNA: TGTGCCAGCAGGACCCAAGAGACCCAGTACTTC. Residues: CASRTQETQYF.

This sequence joins TRBV10-3 and TRBJ2-1, with unresolved D. This CDR3 is 13 amino acids long. In germline, CDR1 is ENHRY, CDR2 SYGVKD. V was trimmed by 2 bases and J by 4 bases, leaving 6 bases between them. CDR3 nucleotides: TGTGCCATCAGTGAGGACAATTACAATGAGCAGTTCTTC. Its protein product is CAISEDNYNEQFF.